A single sample gave rise to the 7 T cell receptor beta chains below, sequenced in a study of T-cell reconstitution after alpha-beta-depleted transplantation in children. The library targeted TCRbeta and was prepared with unique molecular identifiers. TCRdb analysed the PCR reads with MiXCR anew, one entry per CDR3 protein. The data contain roughly 350,000 distinct CDR3 sequences, 10% to 13% of them singletons. Sample: PBMCs from the stem cell graft donor, taken from the stem cell graft. The origin of the receptors is a human donor who donated a stem cell graft to a child with acute lymphoblastic leukemia.

The V and J genes are TRBV4-2 and TRBJ1-5; D uncertain. The germline CDR1 and CDR2 sequences are LGHNA and YNFKEQ. There are 16 residues in the CDR3. Trimming removed 1 base from V and 4 bases from J, with 14 bases in between. The chain's CDR3 is CASSQGASEGNQPQHF. CDR3 sequence (DNA): TGTGCCAGCAGCCAAGGCGCCAGTGAGGGAAATCAGCCCCAGCATTTT.

The chain recombines TRBV21-1 with TRBJ1-6. TRBV21-1 is a known pseudogene. This CDR3 spans 16 amino acids. The CDR3 DNA sequence: TGTGTCAGCAGCAAAGGTGGGGTGTCCTATAATTCACCCCTCCACTTT. Protein sequence: CVSSKGGVSYNSPLHF.

This clonotype was observed many times. The chain couples TRBV5-1 to TRBJ2-1; unclear D gene. Per the germline V gene, CDR1 is SGHRS and CDR2 is YFSETQ. The CDR3 extends over 14 amino acids. Trimming cost V 4 bases and J 2 bases, with 10 bases left between them. DNA of the CDR3: TGCGCCAGCAGCGCTGCGCCACCCTACAATGAGCAGTTCTTC. This translates into CASSAAPPYNEQFF.

Only a few counts were recorded for this clonotype. V gene TRBV4-2 combines with J gene TRBJ2-6; D is undetermined. Germline CDR1 reads LGHNA; CDR2 reads YNFKEQ. The CDR3 spans 19 residues. Trimming took 0 bases from V and 0 from J, leaving 15 bases between them. In DNA form, the CDR3 reads TGTGCCAGCAGCCAAGATAAGGTCGGCCAATACTCTGGGGCCAACGTCCTGACTTTC. It translates to CASSQDKVGQYSGANVLTF.

This clonotype was counted at least ten times. V usage is TRBV11-1 and J usage is TRBJ2-5; 11 bases line up with TRBD1. Per germline, CDR1 SGHAT and CDR2 FQDESV (reference sequence). The CDR3 is 18 amino acids. V was pared by 3 bases and J by 5 bases, with 14 bases of the junction left unmatched. CDR3 in DNA: TGTGCCAGCAGCTTGGTCTCCATCCGGACAGGGGGCACGGAGACCCAGTACTTC. Translation: CASSLVSIRTGGTETQYF.

This clonotype was seen repeatedly, ten times or more. This chain connects TRBV29-1 to TRBJ2-7; the match to TRBD2 covers 8 bases. After removal of 5 bases from V and 2 bases from J, the junction contained 5 bases not matched to a gene. This CDR3 region has 13 residues. Germline V lookup: CDR1 SQVTM, CDR2 ANQGSEA. CDR3 protein: CSVQQRGTYEQYF. CDR3 coding DNA: TGCAGCGTTCAACAGCGGGGGACCTACGAGCAGTACTTC.

The rearrangement joins TRBV7-2 to TRBJ2-2; D is ambiguous. Trimming cost V 4 bases and J 3 bases, with 12 bases left between them. This CDR3 spans 15 amino acids. Germline loops: CDR1 SGHTA, CDR2 FQGNSA. The CDR3 DNA sequence: TGTGCCAGCAGCTATGGTGGGCCCCACACCGGGGAGCTGTTTTTT. As protein: CASSYGGPHTGELFF.